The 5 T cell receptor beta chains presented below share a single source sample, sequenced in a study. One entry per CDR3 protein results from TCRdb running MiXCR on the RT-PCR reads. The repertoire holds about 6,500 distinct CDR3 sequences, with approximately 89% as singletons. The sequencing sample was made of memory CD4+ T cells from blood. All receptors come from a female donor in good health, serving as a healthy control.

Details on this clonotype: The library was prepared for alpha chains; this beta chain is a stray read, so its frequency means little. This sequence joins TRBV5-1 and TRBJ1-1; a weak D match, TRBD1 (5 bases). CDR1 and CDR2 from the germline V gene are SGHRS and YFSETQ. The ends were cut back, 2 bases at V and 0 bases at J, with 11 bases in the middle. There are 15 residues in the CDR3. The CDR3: CASSLNAQVNTEAFF. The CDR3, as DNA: TGCGCCAGCAGCTTAAATGCACAGGTGAACACTGAAGCTTTCTTT. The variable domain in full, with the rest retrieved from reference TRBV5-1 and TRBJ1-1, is KAGVTQTPRYLIKTRGQQVTLSCSPISGHRSVSWYQQTPGQGLQFLFEYFSETQRNKGNFPGRFSGRQFSNSRSEMNVSTLELGDSALYLCASSLNAQVNTEAFFGQGTRLTVV.

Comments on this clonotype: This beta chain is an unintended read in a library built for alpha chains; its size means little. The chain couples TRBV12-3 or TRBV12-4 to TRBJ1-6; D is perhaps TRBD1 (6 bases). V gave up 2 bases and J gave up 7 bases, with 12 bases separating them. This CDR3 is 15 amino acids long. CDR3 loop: CASSLFGQSNSPLHF. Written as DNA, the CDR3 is TGTGCCAGCAGTTTATTCGGACAGTCAAATTCACCCCTCCACTTT.

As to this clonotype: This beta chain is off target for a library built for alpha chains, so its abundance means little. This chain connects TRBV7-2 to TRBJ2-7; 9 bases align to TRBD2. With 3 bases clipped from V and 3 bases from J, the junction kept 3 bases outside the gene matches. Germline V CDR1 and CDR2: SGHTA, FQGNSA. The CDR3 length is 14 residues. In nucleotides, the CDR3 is TGTGCCAGCAGCTTGGTAGCGGGGGACTACGAGCAGTACTTC. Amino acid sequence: CASSLVAGDYEQYF.

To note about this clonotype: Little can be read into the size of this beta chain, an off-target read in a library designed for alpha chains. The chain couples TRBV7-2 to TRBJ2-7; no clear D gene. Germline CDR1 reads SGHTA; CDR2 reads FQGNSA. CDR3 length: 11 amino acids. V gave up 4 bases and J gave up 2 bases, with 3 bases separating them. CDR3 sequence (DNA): TGTGCCAGCAGCTCCACCTACGAGCAGTACTTC. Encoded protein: CASSSTYEQYF. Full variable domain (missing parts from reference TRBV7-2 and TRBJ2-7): GAGVSQSPSNKVTEKGKDVELRCDPISGHTALYWYRQSLGQGLEFLIYFQGNSAPDKSGLPSDRFSAERTGGSVSTLTIQRTQQEDSAVYLCASSSTYEQYFGPGTRLTVT.

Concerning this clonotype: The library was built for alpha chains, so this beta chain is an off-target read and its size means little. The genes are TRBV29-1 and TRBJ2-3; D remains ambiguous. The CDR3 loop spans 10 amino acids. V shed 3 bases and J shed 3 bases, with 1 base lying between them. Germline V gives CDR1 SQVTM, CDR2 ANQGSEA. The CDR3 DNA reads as TGCAGCGTTGATACAGATACGCAGTATTTT. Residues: CSVDTDTQYF.